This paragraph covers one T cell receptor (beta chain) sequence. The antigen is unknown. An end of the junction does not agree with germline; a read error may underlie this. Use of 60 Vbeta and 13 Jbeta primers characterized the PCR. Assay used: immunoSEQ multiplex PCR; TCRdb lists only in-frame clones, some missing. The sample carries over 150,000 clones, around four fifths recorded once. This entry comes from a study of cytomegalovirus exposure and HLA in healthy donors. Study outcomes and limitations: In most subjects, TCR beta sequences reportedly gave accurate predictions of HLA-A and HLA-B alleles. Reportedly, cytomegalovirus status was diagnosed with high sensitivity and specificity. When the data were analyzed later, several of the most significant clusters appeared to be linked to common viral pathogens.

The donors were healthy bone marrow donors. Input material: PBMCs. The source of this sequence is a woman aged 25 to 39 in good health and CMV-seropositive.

CDR3 DNA: TGTGCCAGCAGGGAAGGCCCCACCGGGACTAGCGGACCTCTGGGGATCTTC. Translating gives CASREGPTGTSGPLGIF. The chain employs TRBV27 and TRBJ2-1, with TRBD2 matching 11 bases. Germline-derived CDR1 and CDR2 are MNHEY and SMNVEV (reference sequence). The CDR3 is made up of 17 amino acids.